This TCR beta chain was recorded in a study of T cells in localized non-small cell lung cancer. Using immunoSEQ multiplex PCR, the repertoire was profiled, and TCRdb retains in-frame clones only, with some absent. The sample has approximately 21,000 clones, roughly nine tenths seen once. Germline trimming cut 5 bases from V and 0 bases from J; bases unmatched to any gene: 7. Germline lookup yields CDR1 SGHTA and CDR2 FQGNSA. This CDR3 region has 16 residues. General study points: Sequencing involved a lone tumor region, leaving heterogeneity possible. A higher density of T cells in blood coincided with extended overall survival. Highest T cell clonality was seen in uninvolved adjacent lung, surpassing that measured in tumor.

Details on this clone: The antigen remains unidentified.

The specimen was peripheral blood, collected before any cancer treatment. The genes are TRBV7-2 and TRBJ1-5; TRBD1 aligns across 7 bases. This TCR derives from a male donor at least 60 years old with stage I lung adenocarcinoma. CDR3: CASSPRGGDSNQPQHF. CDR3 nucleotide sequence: TGTGCCAGCAGCCCCAGGGGGGGAGATAGCAATCAGCCCCAGCATTTT.